This T cell receptor beta chain came from a study of T cell changes during pregnancy in multiple sclerosis. This CDR3 spans 12 amino acids. V lost 6 bases and J lost 9; bases outside the gene matches: 6. Germline-derived CDR1 and CDR2 are SGHTA and FQGNSA. The protocol was immunoSEQ multiplex PCR, while the TCRdb copy is restricted to in-frame clones and leaves out a portion. The sample contains about 75,000 clones, approximately 90% of which appear only once. This clone was counted once. The chain has TRBV7-2 and TRBJ1-1; 8 nucleotides match TRBD1. The receptor's source is a female donor with multiple sclerosis, enrolled in a pregnancy study. This sample comprised CD4+ T cells from peripheral blood mononuclear cells, obtained before pregnancy. The CDR3 spells CASSIQGGKAFF. The CDR3 DNA reads TGTGCCAGCAGTATACAGGGGGGAAAAGCTTTCTTT.